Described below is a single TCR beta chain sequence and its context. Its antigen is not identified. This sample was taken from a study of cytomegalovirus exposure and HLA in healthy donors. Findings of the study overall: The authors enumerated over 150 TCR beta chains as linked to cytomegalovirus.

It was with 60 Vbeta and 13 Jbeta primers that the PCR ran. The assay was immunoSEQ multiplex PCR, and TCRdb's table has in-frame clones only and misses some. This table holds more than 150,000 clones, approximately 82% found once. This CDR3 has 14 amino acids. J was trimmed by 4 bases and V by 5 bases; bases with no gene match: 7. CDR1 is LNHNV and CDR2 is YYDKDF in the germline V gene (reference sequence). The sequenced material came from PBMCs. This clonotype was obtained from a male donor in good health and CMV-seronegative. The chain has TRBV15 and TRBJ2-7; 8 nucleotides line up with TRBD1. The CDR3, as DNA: TGTGCCACCAGCTTTCGACAGGGGTCTTACGAGCAGTACTTC. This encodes CATSFRQGSYEQYF.